This T cell receptor beta chain was identified during a study of cytomegalovirus exposure and HLA in healthy donors. Trimming cost V 4 bases and J 5 bases; bases outside gene matches: 14. CDR1 and CDR2 from the germline V gene are PRHDT and FYEKMQ (reference sequence). This CDR3 spans 17 amino acids. Only in-frame clones appear in the TCRdb table, and some are missing; sequencing was by immunoSEQ multiplex PCR. The table includes 150,000 to 200,000 clones, approximately 87% detected once. The TCR was taken from a young woman in good health and CMV-seronegative. The V and J genes are TRBV13 and TRBJ2-1, with 7 bases aligning to TRBD2. Specimen: PBMCs. The CDR3 bases are TGTGCCAGCAGCTGGACCTTGATGTGGGGGGGGGACAATGAGCAGTTCTTC. Translation gives CASSWTLMWGGDNEQFF.